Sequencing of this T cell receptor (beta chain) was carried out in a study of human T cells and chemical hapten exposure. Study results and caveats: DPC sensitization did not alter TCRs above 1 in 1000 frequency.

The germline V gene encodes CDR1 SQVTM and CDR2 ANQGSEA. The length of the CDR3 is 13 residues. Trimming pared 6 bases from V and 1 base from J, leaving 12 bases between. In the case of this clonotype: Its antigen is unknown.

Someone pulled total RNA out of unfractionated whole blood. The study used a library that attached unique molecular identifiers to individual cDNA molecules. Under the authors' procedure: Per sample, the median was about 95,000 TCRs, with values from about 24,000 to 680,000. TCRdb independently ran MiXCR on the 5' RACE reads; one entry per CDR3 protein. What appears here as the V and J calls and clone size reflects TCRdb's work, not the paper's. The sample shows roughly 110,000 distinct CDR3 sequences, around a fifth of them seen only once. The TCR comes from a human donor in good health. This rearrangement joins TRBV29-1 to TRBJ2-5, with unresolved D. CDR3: CSVQRVTQETQYF. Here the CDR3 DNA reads TGCAGCGTGCAACGTGTAACCCAAGAGACCCAGTACTTC.